These 11 T cell receptor beta chains were all obtained from the same sample, sequenced in a study of blood T cell repertoires in COVID-19. Profiled with immunoSEQ multiplex PCR; TCRdb holds only in-frame clones, not every one. The sample has nearly 45,000 clones, approximately 80% seen once. Material: peripheral blood. Source of these receptors: a human donor in a cohort sampled during active COVID-19.

This clone was counted once. This chain links TRBV14 with TRBJ1-4; no definite D call. There are 15 residues in the CDR3. V lost 4 bases, J lost 5 bases, and 14 bases lay in between. Germline CDR1 SGHDN, CDR2 FVKESK. The CDR3 here is CASSLRTDWNEKLFF. CDR3 in DNA: TGTGCCAGCAGCCTACGTACGGACTGGAATGAAAAACTGTTTTTT.

The chain employs TRBV7-2 and TRBJ2-7; 8 nucleotides agree with TRBD2. The CDR3 runs 16 residues. CDR1 and CDR2 from the germline V gene are SGHTA and FQGNSA. J was trimmed by 3 bases and V by 5 bases; bases with no gene match: 12. CDR3 in amino acids: CASSTPKAGVVYEQYF. CDR3 nucleotides: TGTGCCAGCAGCACCCCAAAAGCGGGAGTAGTCTACGAGCAGTACTTC. Based on the CDR3 plus reference TRBV7-2 and TRBJ2-7, the full variable domain is GAGVSQSPSNKVTEKGKDVELRCDPISGHTALYWYRQSLGQGLEFLIYFQGNSAPDKSGLPSDRFSAERTGGSVSTLTIQRTQQEDSAVYLCASSTPKAGVVYEQYFGPGTRLTVT.

The V call is TRBV30, the J call TRBJ1-3, with D tentatively TRBD1 (6 bases). The V end lost 0 bases, the J end lost 7 bases, and 13 bases lay between the germline ends. Germline CDR1 is GTSNPN and CDR2 is SVGIG (reference sequence). The CDR3 runs to 14 residues. The CDR3 loop reads CAWSVRGTPNTIYF. CDR3 nucleotides: TGTGCCTGGAGTGTAAGGGGGACGCCCAACACCATATATTTT.

This clone was observed a single time. V gene TRBV2 combines with J gene TRBJ2-2; D is perhaps TRBD2 (5 bases). Germline CDR1 reads SNHLY; CDR2 reads FYNNEI. Trimming took off 6 bases at V and 4 bases at J, with 15 bases between the two ends. The CDR3 length is 15 residues. CDR3: CASSLSGSLTGELFF. The DNA of the CDR3 is TGTGCCAGCAGCCTTTCGGGGTCGCTCACCGGGGAGCTGTTTTTT.

The chain recombines TRBV9 with TRBJ2-7; 7 bases are shared with TRBD2. The V gene end was trimmed by 0 bases and the J gene end by 3 bases; junction bases not matched to a gene: 6. Germline lookup yields CDR1 SGDLS and CDR2 YYNGEE. CDR3 length equals 15 residues. In nucleotides, the CDR3 is TGTGCCAGCAGCGTAGCAGCGGGGAATAGCTACGAGCAGTACTTC. This translates into CASSVAAGNSYEQYF.

J is TRBJ1-5 and V is TRBV18; 10 bases align to TRBD1. J lost 8 bases, V lost 4 bases, and 8 bases had no gene match. There are 15 residues in the CDR3. CDR1 is KGHSH, CDR2 LQKENI, per germline. The CDR3 is CASSLGDRGNEPQHF. In nucleotides, the CDR3 is TGTGCCAGCTCACTGGGGGACAGGGGAAATGAGCCCCAGCATTTT.

J is TRBJ2-1 and V is TRBV7-8; D perhaps matches TRBD2 (6 bases). The CDR3 is made up of 13 amino acids. Germline V gene data show CDR1 as SGHVS and CDR2 as FQNEAQ. Trimming pared 3 bases from V and 10 bases from J, leaving 13 bases between. CDR3 region: CASSFLAVEEQFF. CDR3 DNA: TGTGCCAGCAGCTTCTTAGCGGTTGAAGAGCAGTTCTTC.

V usage is TRBV5-1 and J usage is TRBJ1-1; perhaps TRBD1 as D (6 bases). Trimming took 5 bases from V and 4 from J, leaving 21 bases between them. Germline CDR1 is SGHRS and CDR2 is YFSETQ. CDR3 length: 16 residues. CDR3 sequence reads: CASRSTQGSGGTEAFF. In DNA, the CDR3 is TGCGCCAGCAGGTCTACACAGGGTTCAGGTGGCACTGAAGCTTTCTTT. Together with reference TRBV5-1 and TRBJ1-1, the CDR3 gives the full variable domain: KAGVTQTPRYLIKTRGQQVTLSCSPISGHRSVSWYQQTPGQGLQFLFEYFSETQRNKGNFPGRFSGRQFSNSRSEMNVSTLELGDSALYLCASRSTQGSGGTEAFFGQGTRLTVV.

The chain carries TRBV5-1 and TRBJ2-2; 9 bases match TRBD2. The junction had 5 bases not matched to a gene; V was cut back by 3 bases and J by 5 bases. The CDR3 has 15 amino acids. Per the germline V gene, CDR1 is SGHRS and CDR2 is YFSETQ. The CDR3 nucleotides read TGCGCCAGCAGCTCTACGGGACTAGCTACCGGGGAGCTGTTTTTT. Its translation is CASSSTGLATGELFF.

The V and J genes are TRBV19 and TRBJ2-5; TRBD2 agrees at 8 bases. Germline values: CDR1 LNHDA, CDR2 SQIVND (reference sequence). The CDR3 consists of 15 residues. The ends lost 3 bases at V and 2 bases at J; junction bases unmatched: 5. CDR3 in DNA: TGTGCCAGTAGTATCTCCGGGAGGGGGCAAGAGACCCAGTACTTC. It encodes CASSISGRGQETQYF.

The chain joins TRBV29-1 to TRBJ2-7; 9 nucleotides agree with TRBD2. V shed 6 bases, J shed 3 bases, and the junction held 3 bases outside the gene matches. This CDR3 is built from 12 residues. The germline gives CDR1 SQVTM, CDR2 ANQGSEA. CDR3 bases: TGCAGCGTCAGACTAGCGGACTACGAGCAGTACTTC. Its protein product is CSVRLADYEQYF.